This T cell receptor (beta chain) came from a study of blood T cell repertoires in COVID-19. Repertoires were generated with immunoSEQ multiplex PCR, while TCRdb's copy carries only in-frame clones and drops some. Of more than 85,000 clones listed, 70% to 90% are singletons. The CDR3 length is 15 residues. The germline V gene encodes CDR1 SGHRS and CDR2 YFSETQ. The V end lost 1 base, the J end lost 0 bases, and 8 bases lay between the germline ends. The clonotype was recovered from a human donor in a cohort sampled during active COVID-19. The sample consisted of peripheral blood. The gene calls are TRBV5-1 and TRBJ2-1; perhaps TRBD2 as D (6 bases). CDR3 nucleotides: TGCGCCAGCAGCTTGTACGGGGGCTCCTACAATGAGCAGTTCTTC. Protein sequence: CASSLYGGSYNEQFF. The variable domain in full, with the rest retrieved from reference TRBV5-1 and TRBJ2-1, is KAGVTQTPRYLIKTRGQQVTLSCSPISGHRSVSWYQQTPGQGLQFLFEYFSETQRNKGNFPGRFSGRQFSNSRSEMNVSTLELGDSALYLCASSLYGGSYNEQFFGPGTRLTVL.